Below are 22 T cell receptor beta chains sequenced from a single sample in a study of regulatory T cells in long-lasting Graves disease. In building TCR beta libraries, iRepertoire HTBI primers were used together with Arm-PCR of CDR3 regions. TCRdb re-called the multiplex PCR reads with MiXCR, one entry per CDR3 protein. Found here are 300,000 to 400,000 distinct CDR3 sequences, roughly a sixth of them singletons; the top ten hold 25% to 30%. Time point specified: newly diagnosed GD, antithyroid drugs for less than 3 months. From RNA extracted from PBMCs, the TCR library was made. The sample was also linked to a second study, of T cells in Graves' hyperthyroidism and ophthalmopathy.

The specimen was peripheral blood mononuclear cells (PBMCs), collected at new diagnosis, from a patient treated with antithyroid drugs. Source of these receptors: a middle-aged man with Graves disease.

V gene TRBV9 combines with J gene TRBJ2-7; 7 bases agree with TRBD1. The CDR3 has 14 residues. Germline CDR1 SGDLS, CDR2 YYNGEE. J was trimmed by 3 bases and V by 3 bases; bases with no gene match: 6. In DNA, the CDR3 is TGTGCCAGCAGCGCCGGGACAGCCAACTACGAGCAGTACTTC. Translating it yields CASSAGTANYEQYF.

This clonotype was recorded many times. This sequence joins TRBV6-2 or TRBV6-3 and TRBJ2-1; TRBD2 matches at 8 bases. Germline CDR1 and CDR2: MNHEY and SVGEGT. Losses at the gene ends were 2 bases for V and 4 bases for J; bases not matched to a gene: 4. The CDR3 runs 15 residues. CDR3 sequence: CASSYTGGGYNEQFF. CDR3 coding DNA: TGTGCCAGCAGTTACACCGGGGGGGGATACAATGAGCAGTTCTTC.

In this sample, this clonotype turned up a few times. It may be a read error: a sequence one base away is much more abundant. The rearrangement uses TRBV27 and TRBJ2-2; 7 bases are shared with TRBD1. Germline trimming cut 4 bases from V and 1 base from J; bases unmatched to any gene: 3. Germline V lookup: CDR1 MNHEY, CDR2 SMNVEV (reference sequence). The CDR3 contains 15 residues. The CDR3 DNA reads as TGTGCCAGCAGTTCCGGGACAGAGAACACCGGGGAGCTGTTTTTT. It yields the protein CASSSGTENTGELFF.

This clonotype was picked up a small number of times. This chain connects TRBV19 to TRBJ2-7, with TRBD1 matching 10 bases. This CDR3 is built from 14 residues. The ends lost 4 bases at V and 1 base at J; junction bases unmatched: 1. Germline V gives CDR1 LNHDA, CDR2 SQIVND (reference sequence). CDR3 region: CASSTDRGSYEQYF. In nucleotides, the CDR3 is TGTGCCAGTAGTACGGACAGGGGGTCCTACGAGCAGTACTTC.

This clonotype showed up many times. Here the CDR3 reads CASNRRGHQETQYF. Written as DNA, the CDR3 is TGTGCCAGCAACCGAAGGGGGCACCAAGAGACCCAGTACTTC. The chain joins TRBV6-1 to TRBJ2-5; 7 bases map to TRBD1. Germline CDR1 is MNHNS and CDR2 is SASEGT. V shed 7 bases, J shed 0 bases, and the junction held 5 bases outside the gene matches. There are 14 residues in the CDR3.

This clonotype was counted ten times or more. The rearrangement links TRBV12-3 or TRBV12-4 to TRBJ1-1, with 9 bases fitting TRBD1. Trimming cost V 3 bases and J 3 bases; bases outside gene matches: 5. The CDR3 is made up of 15 amino acids. The CDR3 region has the DNA TGTGCCAGCAGTTTCTCGACAGGGGGGGACACTGAAGCTTTCTTT. This codes for CASSFSTGGDTEAFF.

At least ten counts were recorded for this clonotype. This rearrangement joins TRBV30 to TRBJ2-1; unclear D gene. Trimming shortened V by 1 base and J by 3 bases, and 7 bases separated the two germline ends. This CDR3 comprises 13 residues. Germline V gene data show CDR1 as GTSNPN and CDR2 as SVGIG (reference sequence). The CDR3 here is CAWSAANYNEQFF. The CDR3 region has the DNA TGTGCCTGGAGTGCGGCCAACTACAATGAGCAGTTCTTC.

Regarding this clonotype: It is likely a read error, because the conserved phenylalanine at the end of the CDR3 is missing. The limits of the CDR3 on the DNA are not certain, so only TCRdb's listed CDR3 is given. The genes are TRBV4-1 and TRBJ1-1. Germline values: CDR1 MGHRA, CDR2 YSYEKL. The CDR3 length is 14 residues, termini included. The chain's CDR3 is CASSEGLSAGRSVV.

This clonotype was counted many times. The rearrangement joins TRBV3-1 to TRBJ2-3, with 8 bases lining up with TRBD1. The CDR3 loop spans 16 amino acids. CDR1 and CDR2 from the germline V gene are LGHDT and YNNKEL (reference sequence). V gave up 4 bases and J gave up 7 bases; unmatched junction bases: 13. The CDR3 DNA follows: TGTGCCAGCAGCCCGCATAGACAGGGGACGATGTATACGCAGTATTTT. This codes for CASSPHRQGTMYTQYF.

In its sample, this clonotype was seen many times. The chain links TRBV27 to TRBJ1-1; 11 bases are shared with TRBD1. V lost 3 bases, J lost 1 base, and 4 bases stayed unmatched. The CDR3 contains 16 residues. In germline, CDR1 is MNHEY, CDR2 SMNVEV (reference sequence). As DNA, the CDR3 is TGTGCCAGCAGTTTTGGACAGGGGGCTCCGAACACTGAAGCTTTCTTT. Its translation: CASSFGQGAPNTEAFF.

This clonotype has only one observation. V and J are TRBV6-5 and TRBJ1-6; 9 bases agree with TRBD1. Trimming cost V 4 bases and J 8 bases; bases outside gene matches: 3. Germline V CDR1 and CDR2: MNHEY, SVGAGI. The CDR3 totals 14 residues. This CDR3 is CASSWTGVDSPLHF. CDR3 bases: TGTGCCAGCAGTTGGACAGGGGTTGATTCACCCCTCCACTTT.

This clonotype was observed at least ten times. The gene calls are TRBV28 and TRBJ2-3; D unclear. Germline loops: CDR1 MDHEN, CDR2 SYDVKM. V was shortened by 6 bases and J by 0 bases, with 10 bases between the two germline ends. The CDR3 totals 14 residues. The CDR3 DNA sequence: TGTGCCAGCAGATCGCGGCATAGCACAGATACGCAGTATTTT. Translating it yields CASRSRHSTDTQYF.

The chain uses TRBV24-1 and TRBJ2-5; perhaps D is TRBD1 or TRBD2 (5 bases each). Germline V gene data show CDR1 as KGHDR and CDR2 as SFDVKD. The V end lost 7 bases, the J end lost 2 bases, and 16 bases lay between the germline ends. The CDR3 length is 15 residues. CDR3 sequence (DNA): TGTGCCACCAGAGCACCCGGGACGGAACAAGAGACCCAGTACTTC. Translation gives CATRAPGTEQETQYF.

This clonotype was detected ten times or more. The genes are TRBV2 and TRBJ2-3, with D perhaps given as TRBD1 or TRBD2 (5 bases each). V was clipped by 2 bases and J by 7 bases, with 7 bases between them. Germline lookup yields CDR1 SNHLY and CDR2 FYNNEI. There are 12 residues in the CDR3. The CDR3 DNA sequence: TGTGCCAGCAGTGAAAGGGACCATACGCAGTATTTT. Translating it yields CASSERDHTQYF.

This clonotype has at least ten counts. V usage is TRBV30 and J usage is TRBJ1-1; D uncertain. CDR3 size: 14 residues. V was trimmed by 0 bases and J by 4 bases, leaving 12 bases between them. The V gene's germline CDR1 is GTSNPN and CDR2 SVGIG (reference sequence). This chain's CDR3 is CAWSVGQDGTEAFF. CDR3 nucleotides: TGTGCCTGGAGTGTAGGGCAGGACGGCACTGAAGCTTTCTTT.

This clonotype was seen many times. The chain carries TRBV7-9 and TRBJ2-2, with D tentatively TRBD2 (5 bases). Trimming removed 6 bases from V and 0 bases from J, with 11 bases in between. The CDR3 spans 15 residues. Germline loops: CDR1 SEHNR, CDR2 FQNEAQ (reference sequence). Here the CDR3 DNA reads TGTGCCAGCAGTCTCGGACTCGCGAACACCGGGGAGCTGTTTTTT. Residues: CASSLGLANTGELFF.

The V gene is TRBV4-2, the J gene TRBJ2-3; 7 positions match TRBD1. The ends lost 6 bases at V and 2 bases at J; junction bases unmatched: 8. Per germline, CDR1 LGHNA and CDR2 YNFKEQ. This CDR3 has 15 amino acids. CDR3 amino acids: CASSDPGTDTDTQYF. In DNA, the CDR3 is TGTGCCAGCAGTGATCCCGGGACAGACACAGATACGCAGTATTTT.

This clonotype was observed a few times. Just one base apart from a much larger clone, this may be a read error. This chain connects TRBV28 to TRBJ2-1; 10 bases match TRBD1. The DNA matches TRBJ2-5 better at its end, which makes the J call doubtful. Germline-derived CDR1 and CDR2 are MDHEN and SYDVKM. The CDR3 is 15 amino acids. CDR3 bases: TGTGCCCGCTCCGCCGGGACAGGGGATCGAGAGACCCAGTACTTC. It encodes CARSAGTGDRETQYF.

About this clonotype: Compared with germline, one end of the junction differs, possibly owing to a read error. The J gene is TRBJ1-3, the V gene TRBV7-9; the D is unclear. Germline values: CDR1 SEHNR, CDR2 FQNEAQ (reference sequence). This CDR3 is 12 amino acids long. CDR3 amino acids: CASPDSGNTIYF. The CDR3 bases are TGCGCTAGTCCGGACTCTGGAAACACCATATATTTT.

The chain has TRBV7-9 and TRBJ2-7; 7 nucleotides agree with TRBD1. Germline CDR1 reads SEHNR; CDR2 reads FQNEAQ (reference sequence). The CDR3 is 13 amino acids. J was trimmed by 3 bases and V by 5 bases; bases with no gene match: 4. The CDR3 spells CASSTGQDYEQYF. DNA for the CDR3: TGTGCCAGCAGCACAGGACAGGACTACGAGCAGTACTTC.

Worth noting for this clonotype: Given a far larger clone just one base away, this is likely a sequencing read error. The DNA of the CDR3 is TGCAGTGCTAGTCCCAGGGTCGACGAGCAGTTCTTC. Protein: CSASPRVDEQFF. The chain carries TRBV20-1 and TRBJ2-1; D is possibly TRBD1 (5 bases). CDR1 and CDR2 from the germline V gene are DFQATT and SNEGSKA (reference sequence). Trimming removed 3 bases at V and 10 bases at J, with 13 bases between. The CDR3 is 12 residues long.

This clonotype was seen ten or more times. The chain carries TRBV20-1 and TRBJ1-5; 7 positions match TRBD1. The ends lost 3 bases at V and 3 bases at J; junction bases unmatched: 8. This CDR3 region has 15 residues. Germline-derived CDR1 and CDR2 are DFQATT and SNEGSKA (reference sequence). CDR3 sequence (DNA): TGCAGTGCTAGCCACCCAACAGGGGACAATCAGCCCCAGCATTTT. It codes for CSASHPTGDNQPQHF.